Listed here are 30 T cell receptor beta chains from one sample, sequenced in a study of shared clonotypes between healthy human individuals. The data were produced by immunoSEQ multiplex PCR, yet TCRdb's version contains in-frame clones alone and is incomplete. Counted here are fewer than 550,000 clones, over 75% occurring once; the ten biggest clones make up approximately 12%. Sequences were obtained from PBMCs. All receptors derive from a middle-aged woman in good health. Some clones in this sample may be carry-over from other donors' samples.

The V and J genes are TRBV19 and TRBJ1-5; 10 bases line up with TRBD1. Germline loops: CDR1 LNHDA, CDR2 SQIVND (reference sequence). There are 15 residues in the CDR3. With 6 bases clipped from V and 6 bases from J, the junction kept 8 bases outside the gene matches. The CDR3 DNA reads TGTGCCAGTAGAGGCGCAGACAGGGGGCTTCAGCCCCAGCATTTT. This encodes CASRGADRGLQPQHF.

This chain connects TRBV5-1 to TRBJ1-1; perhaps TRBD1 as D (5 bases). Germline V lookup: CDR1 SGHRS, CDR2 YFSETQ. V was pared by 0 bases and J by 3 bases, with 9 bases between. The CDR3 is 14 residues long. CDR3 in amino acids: CASSLAGGDTEAFF. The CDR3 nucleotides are TGCGCCAGCAGCTTGGCCGGAGGGGACACTGAAGCTTTCTTT.

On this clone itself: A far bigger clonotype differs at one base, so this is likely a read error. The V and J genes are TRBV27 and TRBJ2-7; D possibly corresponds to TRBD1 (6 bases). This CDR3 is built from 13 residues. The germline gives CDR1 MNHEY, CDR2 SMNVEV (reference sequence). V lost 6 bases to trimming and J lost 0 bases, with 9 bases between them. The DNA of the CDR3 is TGTGCCAGCAGCAGGGGCCGCTCCTACGAGCAGTACTTC. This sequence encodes CASSRGRSYEQYF.

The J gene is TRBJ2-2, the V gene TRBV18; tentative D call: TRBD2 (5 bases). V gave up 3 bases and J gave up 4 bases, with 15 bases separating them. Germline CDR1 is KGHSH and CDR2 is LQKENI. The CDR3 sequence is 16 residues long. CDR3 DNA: TGTGCCAGCTCACCCCCGGTTACGGCGGGCACCGGGGAGCTGTTTTTT. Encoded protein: CASSPPVTAGTGELFF.

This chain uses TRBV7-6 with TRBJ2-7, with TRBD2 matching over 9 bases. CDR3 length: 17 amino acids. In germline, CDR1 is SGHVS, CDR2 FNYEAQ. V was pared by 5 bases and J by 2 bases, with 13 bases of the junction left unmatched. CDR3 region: CASSTHFGTSHTYEQYF. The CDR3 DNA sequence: TGTGCCAGCAGCACACATTTCGGGACTAGCCACACCTACGAGCAGTACTTC.

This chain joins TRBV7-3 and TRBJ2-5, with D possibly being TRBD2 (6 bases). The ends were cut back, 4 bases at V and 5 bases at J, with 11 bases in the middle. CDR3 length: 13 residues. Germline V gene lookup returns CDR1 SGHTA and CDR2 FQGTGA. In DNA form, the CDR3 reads TGTGCCAGCAGCTACGGGGGAGAGGAGACCCAGTACTTC. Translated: CASSYGGEETQYF.

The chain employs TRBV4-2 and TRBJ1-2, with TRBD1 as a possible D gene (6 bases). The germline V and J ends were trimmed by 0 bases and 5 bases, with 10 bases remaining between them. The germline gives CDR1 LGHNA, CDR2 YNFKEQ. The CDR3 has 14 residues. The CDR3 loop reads CASSQDRGGYGYTF. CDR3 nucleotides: TGTGCCAGCAGCCAAGACAGGGGCGGGTATGGCTACACCTTC.

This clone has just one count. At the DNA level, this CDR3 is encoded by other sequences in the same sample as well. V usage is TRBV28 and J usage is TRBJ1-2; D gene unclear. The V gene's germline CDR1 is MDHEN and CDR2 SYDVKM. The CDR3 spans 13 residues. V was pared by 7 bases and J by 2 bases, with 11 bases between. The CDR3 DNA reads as TGTGCCAGCACTTCAGGCCACAACTATGGCTACACCTTC. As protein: CASTSGHNYGYTF.

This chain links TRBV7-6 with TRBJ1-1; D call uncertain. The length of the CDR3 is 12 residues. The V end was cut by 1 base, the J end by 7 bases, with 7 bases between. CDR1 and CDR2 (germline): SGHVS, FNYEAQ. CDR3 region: CASSLGIGEAFF. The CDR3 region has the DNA TGTGCCAGCAGCTTAGGGATAGGTGAAGCTTTCTTT.

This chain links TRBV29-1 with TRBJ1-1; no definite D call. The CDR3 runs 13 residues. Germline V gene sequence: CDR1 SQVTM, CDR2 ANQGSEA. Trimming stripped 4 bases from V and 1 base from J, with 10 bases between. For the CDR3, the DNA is TGCAGCGTTGGGCGGGGAGGGAACACTGAAGCTTTCTTT. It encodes CSVGRGGNTEAFF.

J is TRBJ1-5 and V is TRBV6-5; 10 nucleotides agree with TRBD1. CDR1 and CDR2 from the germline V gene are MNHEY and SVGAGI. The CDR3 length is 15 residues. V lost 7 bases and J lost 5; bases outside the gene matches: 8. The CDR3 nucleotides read TGTGCCAGCAAGGCAGCCGGGACAGGGGATCAGCCCCAGCATTTT. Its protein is CASKAAGTGDQPQHF.

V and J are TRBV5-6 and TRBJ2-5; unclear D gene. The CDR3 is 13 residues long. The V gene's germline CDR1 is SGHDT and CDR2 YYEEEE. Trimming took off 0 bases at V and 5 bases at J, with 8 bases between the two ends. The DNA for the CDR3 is TGTGCCAGCAGCTTGGCGATCCGCGAGACCCAGTACTTC. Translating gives CASSLAIRETQYF.

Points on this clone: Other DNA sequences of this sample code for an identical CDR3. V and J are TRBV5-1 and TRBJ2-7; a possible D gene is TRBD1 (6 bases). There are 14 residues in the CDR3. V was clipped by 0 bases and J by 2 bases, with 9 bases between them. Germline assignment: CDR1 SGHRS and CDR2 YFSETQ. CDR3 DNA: TGCGCCAGCAGCTTGGCTGGGGGCCCCTACGAGCAGTACTTC. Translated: CASSLAGGPYEQYF.

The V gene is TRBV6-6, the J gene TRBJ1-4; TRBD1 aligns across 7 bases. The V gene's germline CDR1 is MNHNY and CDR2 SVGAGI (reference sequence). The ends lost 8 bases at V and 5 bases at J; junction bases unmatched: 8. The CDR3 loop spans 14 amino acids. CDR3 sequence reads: CASLAGQRNEKLFF. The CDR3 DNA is TGTGCCAGCCTCGCGGGACAGAGAAATGAAAAACTGTTTTTT.

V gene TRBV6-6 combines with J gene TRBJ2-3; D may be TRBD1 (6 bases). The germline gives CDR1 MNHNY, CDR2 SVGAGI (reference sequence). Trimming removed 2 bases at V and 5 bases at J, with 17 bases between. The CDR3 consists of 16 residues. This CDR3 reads CASSYLFTGMRDTQYF. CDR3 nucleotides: TGTGCCAGCAGTTACCTTTTCACAGGGATGAGAGATACGCAGTATTTT.

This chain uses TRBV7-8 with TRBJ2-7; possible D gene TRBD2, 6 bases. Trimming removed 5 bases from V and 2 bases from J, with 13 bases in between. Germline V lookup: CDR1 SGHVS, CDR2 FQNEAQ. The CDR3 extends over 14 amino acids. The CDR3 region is CASSVSGGAYEQYF. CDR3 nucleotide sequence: TGTGCCAGCAGCGTTAGCGGAGGAGCCTACGAGCAGTACTTC.

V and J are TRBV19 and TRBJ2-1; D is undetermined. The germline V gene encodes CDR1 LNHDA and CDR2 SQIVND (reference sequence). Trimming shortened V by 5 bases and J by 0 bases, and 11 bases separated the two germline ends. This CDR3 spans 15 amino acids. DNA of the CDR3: TGTGCCAGTAGTCGAGCCCAAAGCTCCTACAATGAGCAGTTCTTC. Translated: CASSRAQSSYNEQFF. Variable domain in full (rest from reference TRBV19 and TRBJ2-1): DGGITQSPKYLFRKEGQNVTLSCEQNLNHDAMYWYRQDPGQGLRLIYYSQIVNDFQKGDIAEGYSVSREKKESFPLTVTSAQKNPTAFYLCASSRAQSSYNEQFFGPGTRLTVL.

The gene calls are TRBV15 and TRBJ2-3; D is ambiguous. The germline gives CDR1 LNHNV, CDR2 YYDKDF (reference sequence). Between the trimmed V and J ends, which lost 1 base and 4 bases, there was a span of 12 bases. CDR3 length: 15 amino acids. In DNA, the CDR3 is TGTGCCACCAGCAGAGCCCGAGTAGGAGCAGATACGCAGTATTTT. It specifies CATSRARVGADTQYF.

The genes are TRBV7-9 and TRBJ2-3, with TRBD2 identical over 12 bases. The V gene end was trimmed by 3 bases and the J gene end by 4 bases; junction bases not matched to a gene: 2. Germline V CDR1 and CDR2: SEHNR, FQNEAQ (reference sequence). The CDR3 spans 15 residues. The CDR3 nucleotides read TGTGCCAGCAGCTTCCGACTAGCGGGAGCAGATACGCAGTATTTT. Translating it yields CASSFRLAGADTQYF. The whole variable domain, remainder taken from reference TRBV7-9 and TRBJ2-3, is DTGVSQNPRHKITKRGQNVTFRCDPISEHNRLYWYRQTLGQGPEFLTYFQNEAQLEKSRLLSDRFSAERPKGSFSTLEIQRTEQGDSAMYLCASSFRLAGADTQYFGPGTRLTVL.

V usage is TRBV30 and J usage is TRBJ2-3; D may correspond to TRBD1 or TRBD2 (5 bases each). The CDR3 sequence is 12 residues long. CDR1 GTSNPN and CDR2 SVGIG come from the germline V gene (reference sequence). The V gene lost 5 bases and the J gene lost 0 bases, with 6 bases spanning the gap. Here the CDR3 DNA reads TGTGCCTGGGGGGACAGCACAGATACGCAGTATTTT. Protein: CAWGDSTDTQYF.

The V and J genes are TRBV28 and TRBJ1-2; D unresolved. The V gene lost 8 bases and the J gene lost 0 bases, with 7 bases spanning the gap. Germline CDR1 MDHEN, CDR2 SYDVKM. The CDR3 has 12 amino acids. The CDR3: CASERANYGYTF. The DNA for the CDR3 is TGTGCCAGCGAAAGAGCTAACTATGGCTACACCTTC.

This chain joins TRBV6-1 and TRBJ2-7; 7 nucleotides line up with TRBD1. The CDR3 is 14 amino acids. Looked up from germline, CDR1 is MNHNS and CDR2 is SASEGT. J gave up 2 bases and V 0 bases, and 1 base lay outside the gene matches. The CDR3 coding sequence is TGTGCCAGCAGTGAAGCTAGGGGGCCCTACGAGCAGTACTTC. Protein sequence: CASSEARGPYEQYF.

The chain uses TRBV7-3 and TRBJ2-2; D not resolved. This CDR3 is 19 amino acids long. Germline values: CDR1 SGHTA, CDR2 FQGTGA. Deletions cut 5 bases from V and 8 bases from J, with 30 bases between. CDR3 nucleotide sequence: TGTGCCAGCAGCCCCCGGCCTATTATTGTTTTAGACACCGCGGGGGAGCTGTTTTTT. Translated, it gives CASSPRPIIVLDTAGELFF.

The CDR3 nucleotides are TGCGCCAGCAGCTCTCAACCGGGACAACAATACGAGCAGTACTTC. Its protein product is CASSSQPGQQYEQYF. V is TRBV5-1 and J is TRBJ2-7; tentative D call: TRBD1 (6 bases). The germline gives CDR1 SGHRS, CDR2 YFSETQ. The V gene lost 3 bases and the J gene lost 4 bases, with 17 bases spanning the gap. There are 15 residues in the CDR3.

Here the CDR3 reads CASKGSVEGQPQHF. Here the CDR3 DNA reads TGTGCCAGTAAAGGGAGTGTGGAGGGTCAGCCCCAGCATTTT. V is TRBV2 and J is TRBJ1-5, with D hard to call. Trimming pared 9 bases from V and 6 bases from J, leaving 18 bases between. The CDR3 consists of 14 residues. Germline lookup yields CDR1 SNHLY and CDR2 FYNNEI. The full variable domain, rest sourced from reference TRBV2 and TRBJ1-5, is EPEVTQTPSHQVTQMGQEVILRCVPISNHLYFYWYRQILGQKVEFLVSFYNNEISEKSEIFDDQFSVERPDGSNFTLKIRSTKLEDSAMYFCASKGSVEGQPQHFGDGTRLSIL.

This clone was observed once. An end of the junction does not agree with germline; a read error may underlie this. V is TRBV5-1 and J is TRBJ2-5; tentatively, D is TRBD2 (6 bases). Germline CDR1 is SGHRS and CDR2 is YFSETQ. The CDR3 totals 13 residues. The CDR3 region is CASKVGSKETHYF. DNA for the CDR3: TGCGCCAGCAAGGTCGGGAGTAAAGAGACCCATTACTTC. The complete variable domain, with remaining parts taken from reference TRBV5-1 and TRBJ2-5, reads KAGVTQTPRYLIKTRGQQVTLSCSPISGHRSVSWYQQTPGQGLQFLFEYFSETQRNKGNFPGRFSGRQFSNSRSEMNVSTLELGDSALYLCASKVGSKETHYFGPGTRLLVL.

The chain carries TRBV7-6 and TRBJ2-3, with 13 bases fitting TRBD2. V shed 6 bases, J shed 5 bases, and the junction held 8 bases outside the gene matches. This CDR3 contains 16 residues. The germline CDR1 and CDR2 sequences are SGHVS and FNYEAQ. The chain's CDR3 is CASSTRLAGGLDTQYF. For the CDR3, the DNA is TGTGCCAGCAGTACCCGACTAGCGGGAGGCCTAGATACGCAGTATTTT.

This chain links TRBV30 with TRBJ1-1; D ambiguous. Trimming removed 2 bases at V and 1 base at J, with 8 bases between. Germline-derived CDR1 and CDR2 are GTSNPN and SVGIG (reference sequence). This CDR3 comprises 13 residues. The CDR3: CAWSLRQNTEAFF. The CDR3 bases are TGTGCCTGGAGTCTACGGCAGAACACTGAAGCTTTCTTT.

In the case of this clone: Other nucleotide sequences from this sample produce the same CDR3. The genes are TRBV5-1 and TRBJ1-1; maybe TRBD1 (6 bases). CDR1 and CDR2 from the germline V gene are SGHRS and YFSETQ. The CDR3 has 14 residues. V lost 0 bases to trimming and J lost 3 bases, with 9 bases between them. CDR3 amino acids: CASSLEGGYTEAFF. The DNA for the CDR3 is TGCGCCAGCAGCTTGGAAGGGGGTTACACTGAAGCTTTCTTT.

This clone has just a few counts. The CDR3 nucleotides read TGCGCCAGCAGATTCACGGGACAGGGGAACACCGGGGAGCTGTTTTTT. This encodes CASRFTGQGNTGELFF. The chain carries TRBV5-1 and TRBJ2-2; 9 bases match TRBD1. V was pared by 5 bases and J by 1 base, with 6 bases of the junction left unmatched. The CDR3 spans 16 residues. Germline CDR1 SGHRS, CDR2 YFSETQ.